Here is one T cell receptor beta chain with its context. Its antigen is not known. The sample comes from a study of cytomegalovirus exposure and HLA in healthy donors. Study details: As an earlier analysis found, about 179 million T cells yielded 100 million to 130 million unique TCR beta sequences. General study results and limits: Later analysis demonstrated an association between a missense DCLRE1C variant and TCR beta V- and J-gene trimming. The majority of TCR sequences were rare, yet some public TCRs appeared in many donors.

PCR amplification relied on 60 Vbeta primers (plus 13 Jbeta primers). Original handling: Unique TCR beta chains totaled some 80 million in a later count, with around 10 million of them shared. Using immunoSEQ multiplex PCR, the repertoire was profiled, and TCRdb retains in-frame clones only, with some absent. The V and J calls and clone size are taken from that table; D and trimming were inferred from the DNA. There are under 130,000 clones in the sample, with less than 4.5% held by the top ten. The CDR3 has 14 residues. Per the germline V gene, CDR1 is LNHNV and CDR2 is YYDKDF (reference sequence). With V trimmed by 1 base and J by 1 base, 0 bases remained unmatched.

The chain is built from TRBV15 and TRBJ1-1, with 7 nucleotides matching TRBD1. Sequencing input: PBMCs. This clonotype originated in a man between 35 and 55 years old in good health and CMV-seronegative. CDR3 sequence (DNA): TGTGCCACCAGCAGAGGACAGGGGAACACTGAAGCTTTCTTT. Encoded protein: CATSRGQGNTEAFF.